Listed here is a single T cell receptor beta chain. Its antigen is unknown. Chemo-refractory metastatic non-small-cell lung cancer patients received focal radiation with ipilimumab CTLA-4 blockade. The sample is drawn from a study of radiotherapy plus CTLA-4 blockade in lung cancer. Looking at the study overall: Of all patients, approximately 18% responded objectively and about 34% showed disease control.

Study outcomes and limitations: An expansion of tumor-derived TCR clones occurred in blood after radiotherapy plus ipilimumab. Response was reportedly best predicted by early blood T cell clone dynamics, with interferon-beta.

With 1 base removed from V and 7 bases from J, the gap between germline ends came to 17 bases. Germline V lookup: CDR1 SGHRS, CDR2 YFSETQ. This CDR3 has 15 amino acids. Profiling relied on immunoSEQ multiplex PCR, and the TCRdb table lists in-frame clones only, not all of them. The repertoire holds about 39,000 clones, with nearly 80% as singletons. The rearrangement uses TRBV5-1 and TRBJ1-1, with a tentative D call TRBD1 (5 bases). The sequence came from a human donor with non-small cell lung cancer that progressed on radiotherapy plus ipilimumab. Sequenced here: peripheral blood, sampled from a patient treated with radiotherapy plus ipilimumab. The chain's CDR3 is CASSLRQGKPGEAFF. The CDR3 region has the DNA TGCGCCAGCAGCTTGCGGCAGGGCAAACCAGGTGAAGCTTTCTTT.